The TCR beta chain described here comes from a study of T cell responses to AZD1222 COVID-19 vaccine. General study results and limits: No repertoire was sampled before or during the peak T cell response, only after it.

Repertoires were generated with immunoSEQ multiplex PCR, while TCRdb's copy carries only in-frame clones and drops some. The sample gives over 150,000 clones, under 95% of which show up once; roughly 1% is in the top ten. Concerning this clone: Its target is not known.

CDR1 MGHRA and CDR2 YSYEKL come from the germline V gene. The CDR3 extends over 14 amino acids. J lost 4 bases, V lost 8 bases, and 7 bases had no gene match. Sequenced here: peripheral blood, sampled 28 days after the second AZD1222 dose. This rearrangement joins TRBV4-1 to TRBJ1-1; 10 bases fit TRBD1. The sequence was obtained from an adult who received the AZD1222 COVID-19 vaccine. The CDR3 DNA reads TGCGCCAGCGCGGACAGGGGGGTCTTCACTGAAGCTTTCTTT. Protein: CASADRGVFTEAFF.